This TCR beta chain was documented in a study of blood T cell repertoires in COVID-19. For the study at large: Material from acute and convalescent COVID-19 was sourced from the United States, Italy and Spain. Sample material is recorded as cDNA or gDNA derived from T cells, B-cell-depleted T cells, or PBMCs.

In the authors' workflow: Amplifying reference gene primers gave estimates of nucleated cell counts. Generated by immunoSEQ multiplex PCR, the TCRdb table keeps only in-frame clones and is missing some. That table is the source of V, J and clone size, and D and trimming were worked out from the DNA. Seen here are more than 200,000 clones, roughly 90% observed once, and the top ten hold 2.1%. Germline CDR1 SGHKS, CDR2 YYEKEE (reference sequence). CDR3 size: 15 residues. The V and J ends lost 6 bases and 1 base, in that order; junction bases with no gene match: 5. The sample was peripheral blood. This sequence was found in a middle-aged woman who had recovered from COVID-19. The genes are TRBV5-5 and TRBJ2-2; 8 bases are shared with TRBD2. Written as DNA, the CDR3 is TGTGCCAGCACTAGACTAGCGCTGAACACCGGGGAGCTGTTTTTT. This sequence encodes CASTRLALNTGELFF.